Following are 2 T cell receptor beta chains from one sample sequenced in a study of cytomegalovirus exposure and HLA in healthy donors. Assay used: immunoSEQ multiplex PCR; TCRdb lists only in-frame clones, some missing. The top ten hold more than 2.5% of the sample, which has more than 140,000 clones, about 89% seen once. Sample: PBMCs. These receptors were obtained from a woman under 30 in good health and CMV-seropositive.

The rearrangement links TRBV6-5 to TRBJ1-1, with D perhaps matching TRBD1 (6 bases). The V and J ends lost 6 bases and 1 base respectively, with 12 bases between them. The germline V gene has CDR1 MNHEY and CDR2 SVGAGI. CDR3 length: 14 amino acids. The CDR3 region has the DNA TGTGCCAGCAGCCAGGACAGTACGAACACTGAAGCTTTCTTT. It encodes CASSQDSTNTEAFF.

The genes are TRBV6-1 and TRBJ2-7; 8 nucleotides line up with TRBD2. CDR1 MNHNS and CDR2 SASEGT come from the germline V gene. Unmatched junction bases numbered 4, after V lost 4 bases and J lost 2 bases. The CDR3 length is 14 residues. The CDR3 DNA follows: TGTGCCAGCAGTGTTAGCGGGACTCCCTACGAGCAGTACTTC. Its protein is CASSVSGTPYEQYF.